This T cell receptor beta chain was obtained from a study of graft-versus-host responses after intestinal transplantation. As to this clone: What it binds is unknown.

Using immunoSEQ multiplex PCR, the repertoire was profiled, and TCRdb retains in-frame clones only, with some absent. Among about 88,000 clones listed, about 90% were seen once. Germline V lookup: CDR1 SGHRS, CDR2 YFSETQ. Between the trimmed V and J ends, which lost 3 bases and 6 bases, there was a span of 14 bases. This CDR3 region has 14 residues. The clonotype was recovered from a human donor who received an intestinal transplant. This chain joins TRBV5-1 and TRBJ2-3, with D tentatively TRBD2 (6 bases). Source: unstimulated CD4+ T cells sorted from spleen or lymph node cells, taken before intestinal transplant. As DNA, the CDR3 is TGCGCCAGCAGCTGGGGGACTGTTGCGGATACGCAGTATTTT. Translation: CASSWGTVADTQYF.